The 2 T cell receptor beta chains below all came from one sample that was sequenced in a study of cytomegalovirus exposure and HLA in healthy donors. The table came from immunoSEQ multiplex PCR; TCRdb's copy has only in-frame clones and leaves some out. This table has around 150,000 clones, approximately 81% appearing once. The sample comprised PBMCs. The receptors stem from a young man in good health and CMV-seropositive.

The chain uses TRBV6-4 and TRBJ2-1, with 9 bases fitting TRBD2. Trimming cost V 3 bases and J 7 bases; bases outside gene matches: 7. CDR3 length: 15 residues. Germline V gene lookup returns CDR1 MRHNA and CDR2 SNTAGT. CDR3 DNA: TGTGCCAGCAGTGAGGGTAGCGGGAGCTCAAATGAGCAGTTCTTC. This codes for CASSEGSGSSNEQFF.

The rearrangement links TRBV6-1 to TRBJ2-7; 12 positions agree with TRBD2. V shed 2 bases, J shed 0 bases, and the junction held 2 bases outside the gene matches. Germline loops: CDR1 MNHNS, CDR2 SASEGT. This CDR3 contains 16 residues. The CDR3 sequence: CASSEPTSGSSYEQYF. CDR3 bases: TGTGCCAGCAGTGAACCGACTAGCGGGAGCTCCTACGAGCAGTACTTC.